This T cell receptor (beta chain) was sequenced for a study of CD8 T cells in Susac syndrome. V lost 5 bases and J lost 6, with 11 bases in between. This CDR3 spans 13 amino acids. Germline-derived CDR1 and CDR2 are SGHAT and FQNNGV. RNA was extracted with the RNeasy kit, and a quantity of roughly 0.5 to 1 ug was reverse transcribed using random hexamers. TCRdb analysed the immunoSEQ multiplex PCR reads with MiXCR anew, one entry per CDR3 protein. The sample contains approximately 150,000 distinct CDR3 sequences, around 86% of which appear only once. The specimen was CD8+ T cells from PBMCs. The TCR was taken from a human donor with multiple sclerosis. This chain joins TRBV11-2 and TRBJ2-1, with D possibly matching TRBD2 (7 bases). DNA of the CDR3: TGTGCCAGCAGCCCCGGGGGGCCCAATGAGCAGTTCTTC. This translates into CASSPGGPNEQFF.